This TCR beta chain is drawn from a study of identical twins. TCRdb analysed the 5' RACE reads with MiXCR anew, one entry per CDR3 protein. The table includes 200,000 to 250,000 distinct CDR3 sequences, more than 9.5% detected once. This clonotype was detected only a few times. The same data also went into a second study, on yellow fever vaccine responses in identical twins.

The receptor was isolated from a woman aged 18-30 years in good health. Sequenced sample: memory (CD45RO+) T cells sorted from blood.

DNA for the CDR3: TGTGCCTACAGTAGCGGGAGTGGTGCAGATACGCAGTATTTT. Protein product: CAYSSGSGADTQYF. The chain carries TRBV10-3 and TRBJ2-3; 9 bases are a match to TRBD2. V trimming: 11 bases; J trimming: 4 bases; junction bases outside the gene matches: 10. The CDR3 consists of 14 residues. The germline V gene encodes CDR1 ENHRY and CDR2 SYGVKD.